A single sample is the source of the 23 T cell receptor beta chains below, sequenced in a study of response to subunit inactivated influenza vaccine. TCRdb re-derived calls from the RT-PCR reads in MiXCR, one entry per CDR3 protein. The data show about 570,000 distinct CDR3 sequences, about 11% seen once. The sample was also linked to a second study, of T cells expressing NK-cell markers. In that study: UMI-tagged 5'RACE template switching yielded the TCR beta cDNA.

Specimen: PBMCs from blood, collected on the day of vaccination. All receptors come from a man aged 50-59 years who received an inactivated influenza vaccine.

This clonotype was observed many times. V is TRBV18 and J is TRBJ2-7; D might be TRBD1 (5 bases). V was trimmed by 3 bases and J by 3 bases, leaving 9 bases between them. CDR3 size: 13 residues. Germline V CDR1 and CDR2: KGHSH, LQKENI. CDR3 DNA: TGTGCCAGCTCACCGGGGCAGAACTACGAGCAGTACTTC. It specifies CASSPGQNYEQYF.

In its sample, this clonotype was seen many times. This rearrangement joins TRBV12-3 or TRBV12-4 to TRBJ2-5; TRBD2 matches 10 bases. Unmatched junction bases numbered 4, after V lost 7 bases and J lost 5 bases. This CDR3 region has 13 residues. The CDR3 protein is CASTSGGPETQYF. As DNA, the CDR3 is TGTGCCAGCACTAGCGGGGGCCCGGAGACCCAGTACTTC.

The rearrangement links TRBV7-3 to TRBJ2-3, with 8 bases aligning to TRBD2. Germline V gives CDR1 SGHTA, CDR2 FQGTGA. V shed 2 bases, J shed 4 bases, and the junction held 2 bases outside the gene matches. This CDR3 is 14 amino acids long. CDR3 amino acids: CASSLYGRADTQYF. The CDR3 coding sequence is TGTGCCAGCAGCTTATACGGGAGGGCAGATACGCAGTATTTT.

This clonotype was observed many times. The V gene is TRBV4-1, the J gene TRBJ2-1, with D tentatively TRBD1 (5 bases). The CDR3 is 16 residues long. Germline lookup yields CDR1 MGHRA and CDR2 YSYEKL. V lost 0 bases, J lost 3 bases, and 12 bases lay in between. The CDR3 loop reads CASSQEKGIVYNEQFF. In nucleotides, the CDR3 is TGCGCCAGCAGCCAAGAAAAGGGGATCGTCTACAATGAGCAGTTCTTC.

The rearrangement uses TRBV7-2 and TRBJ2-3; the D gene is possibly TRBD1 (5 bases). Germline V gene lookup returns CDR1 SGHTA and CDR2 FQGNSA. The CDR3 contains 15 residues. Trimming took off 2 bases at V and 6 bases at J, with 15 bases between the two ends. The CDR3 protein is CASSLWNRPQDTQYF. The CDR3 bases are TGTGCCAGCAGCTTATGGAACAGGCCCCAGGATACGCAGTATTTT.

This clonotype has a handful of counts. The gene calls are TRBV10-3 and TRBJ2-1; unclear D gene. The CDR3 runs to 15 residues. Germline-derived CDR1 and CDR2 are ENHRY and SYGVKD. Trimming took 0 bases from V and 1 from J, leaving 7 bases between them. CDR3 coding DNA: TGTGCCATCAGTGAGTCTATTGATTCCTACAATGAGCAGTTCTTC. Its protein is CAISESIDSYNEQFF.

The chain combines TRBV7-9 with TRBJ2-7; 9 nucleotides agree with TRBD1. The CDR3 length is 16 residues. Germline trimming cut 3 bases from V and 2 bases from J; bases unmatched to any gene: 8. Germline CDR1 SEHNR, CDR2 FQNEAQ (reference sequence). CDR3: CASSLAHRGPTYEQYF. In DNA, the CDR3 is TGTGCCAGCAGCTTGGCTCACAGGGGGCCGACCTACGAGCAGTACTTC.

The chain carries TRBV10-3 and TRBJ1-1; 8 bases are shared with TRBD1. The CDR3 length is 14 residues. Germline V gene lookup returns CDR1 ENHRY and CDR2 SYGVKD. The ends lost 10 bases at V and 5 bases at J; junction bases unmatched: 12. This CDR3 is CATVSTGVRTEAFF. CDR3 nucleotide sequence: TGTGCCACCGTTTCGACAGGGGTTAGGACTGAAGCTTTCTTT.

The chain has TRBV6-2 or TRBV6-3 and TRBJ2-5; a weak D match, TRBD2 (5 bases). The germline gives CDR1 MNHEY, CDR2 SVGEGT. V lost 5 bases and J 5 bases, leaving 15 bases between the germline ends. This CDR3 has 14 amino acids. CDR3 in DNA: TGTGCCAGCAGTCACGGAAGGAGGCAGGAGACCCAGTACTTC. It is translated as CASSHGRRQETQYF.

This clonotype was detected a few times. The CDR3 region is CASLKGGGGALNEQFF. CDR3 nucleotides: TGTGCCAGCTTGAAGGGCGGCGGGGGGGCCCTCAATGAGCAGTTCTTC. The chain carries TRBV7-2 and TRBJ2-1; TRBD2 matches 9 bases. V was clipped by 8 bases and J by 6 bases; unmatched bases: 14. The length of the CDR3 is 16 residues. Germline V lookup: CDR1 SGHTA, CDR2 FQGNSA.

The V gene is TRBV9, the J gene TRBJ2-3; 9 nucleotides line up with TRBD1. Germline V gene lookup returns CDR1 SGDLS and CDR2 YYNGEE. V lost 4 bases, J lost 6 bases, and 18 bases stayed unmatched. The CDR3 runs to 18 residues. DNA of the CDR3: TGTGCCAGCAGCCGGACGGCGGACAGGGGCCTTCTAAGGGATACGCAGTATTTT. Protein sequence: CASSRTADRGLLRDTQYF.

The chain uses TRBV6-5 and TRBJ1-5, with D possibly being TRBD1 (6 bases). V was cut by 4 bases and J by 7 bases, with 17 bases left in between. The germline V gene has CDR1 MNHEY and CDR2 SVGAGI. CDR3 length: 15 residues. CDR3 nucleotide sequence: TGTGCCAGCAGTTCTCGGTGGGGGGGCACACAGCCCCAGCATTTT. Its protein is CASSSRWGGTQPQHF.

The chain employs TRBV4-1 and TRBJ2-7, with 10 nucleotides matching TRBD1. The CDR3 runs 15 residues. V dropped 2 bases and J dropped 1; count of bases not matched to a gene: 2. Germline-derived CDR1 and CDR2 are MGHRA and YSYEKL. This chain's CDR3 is CASSQSGQGSYEQYF. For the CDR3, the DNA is TGCGCCAGCAGCCAATCGGGACAGGGGTCCTACGAGCAGTACTTC.

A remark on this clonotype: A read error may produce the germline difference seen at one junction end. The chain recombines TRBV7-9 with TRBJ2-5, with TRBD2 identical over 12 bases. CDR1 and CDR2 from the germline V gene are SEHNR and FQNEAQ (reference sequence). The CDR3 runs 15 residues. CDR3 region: CVSSPTSGRGETQYF. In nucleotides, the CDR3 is TGTGTCAGCAGCCCGACTAGCGGGAGAGGAGAGACCCAGTACTTC.

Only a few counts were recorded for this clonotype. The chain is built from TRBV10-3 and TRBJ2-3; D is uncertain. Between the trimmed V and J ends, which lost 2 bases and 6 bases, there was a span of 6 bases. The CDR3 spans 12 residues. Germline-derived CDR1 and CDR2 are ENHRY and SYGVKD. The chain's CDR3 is CAISEPADTQYF. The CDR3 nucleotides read TGTGCCATCAGTGAGCCGGCGGATACGCAGTATTTT.

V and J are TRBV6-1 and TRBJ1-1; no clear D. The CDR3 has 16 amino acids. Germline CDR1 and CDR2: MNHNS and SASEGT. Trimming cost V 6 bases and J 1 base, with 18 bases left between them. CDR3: CASRRQGSGKNTEAFF. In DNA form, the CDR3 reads TGTGCCAGCAGACGACAAGGGTCGGGGAAGAACACTGAAGCTTTCTTT.

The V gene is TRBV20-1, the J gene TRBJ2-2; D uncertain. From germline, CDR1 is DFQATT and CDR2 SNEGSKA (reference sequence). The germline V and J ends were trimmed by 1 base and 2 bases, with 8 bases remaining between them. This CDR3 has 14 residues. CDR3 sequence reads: CSARGRKNTGELFF. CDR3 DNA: TGCAGTGCTAGAGGACGGAAAAACACCGGGGAGCTGTTTTTT.

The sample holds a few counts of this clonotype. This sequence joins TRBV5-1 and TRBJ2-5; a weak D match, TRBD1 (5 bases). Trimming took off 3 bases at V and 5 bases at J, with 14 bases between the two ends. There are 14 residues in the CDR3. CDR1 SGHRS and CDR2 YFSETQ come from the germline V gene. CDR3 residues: CASSSTGRAETQYF. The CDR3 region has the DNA TGCGCCAGCAGCTCAACAGGAAGGGCCGAGACCCAGTACTTC.

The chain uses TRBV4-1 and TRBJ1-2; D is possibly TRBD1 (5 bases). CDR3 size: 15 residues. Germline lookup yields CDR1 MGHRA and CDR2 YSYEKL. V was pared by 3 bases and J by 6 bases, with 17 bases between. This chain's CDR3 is CASSQGPGPRDGYTF. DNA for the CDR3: TGCGCCAGCAGCCAGGGTCCGGGACCGAGGGATGGCTACACCTTC.

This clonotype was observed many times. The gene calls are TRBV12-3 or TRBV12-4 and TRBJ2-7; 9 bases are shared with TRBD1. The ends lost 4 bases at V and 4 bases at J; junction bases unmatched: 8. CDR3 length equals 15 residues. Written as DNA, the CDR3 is TGTGCCAGCAGTTACCGTGTAGGACAGGGGTACGAGCAGTACTTC. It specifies CASSYRVGQGYEQYF.

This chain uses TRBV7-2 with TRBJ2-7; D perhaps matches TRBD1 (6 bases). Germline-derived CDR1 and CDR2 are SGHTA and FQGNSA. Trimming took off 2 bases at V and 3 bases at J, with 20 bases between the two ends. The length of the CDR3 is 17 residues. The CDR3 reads CASSLSRTWTASYEQYF. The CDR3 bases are TGTGCCAGCAGCTTAAGCCGGACTTGGACAGCTAGCTACGAGCAGTACTTC.

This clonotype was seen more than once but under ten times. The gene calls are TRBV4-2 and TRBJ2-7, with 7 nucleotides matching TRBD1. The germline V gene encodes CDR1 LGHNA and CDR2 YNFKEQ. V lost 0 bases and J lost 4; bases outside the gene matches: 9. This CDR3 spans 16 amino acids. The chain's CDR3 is CASSQDYQGGEYEQYF. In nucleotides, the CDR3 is TGTGCCAGCAGCCAAGATTACCAAGGGGGCGAATACGAGCAGTACTTC.

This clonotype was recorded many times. CDR3 coding DNA: TGCAGTGCTAGAGGGGAAAAGCAGTTCTTC. It specifies CSARGEKQFF. V usage is TRBV20-1 and J usage is TRBJ2-1; D gene ambiguous. The germline V gene encodes CDR1 DFQATT and CDR2 SNEGSKA (reference sequence). The CDR3 totals 10 residues. Trimming removed 1 base from V and 11 bases from J, with 6 bases in between.